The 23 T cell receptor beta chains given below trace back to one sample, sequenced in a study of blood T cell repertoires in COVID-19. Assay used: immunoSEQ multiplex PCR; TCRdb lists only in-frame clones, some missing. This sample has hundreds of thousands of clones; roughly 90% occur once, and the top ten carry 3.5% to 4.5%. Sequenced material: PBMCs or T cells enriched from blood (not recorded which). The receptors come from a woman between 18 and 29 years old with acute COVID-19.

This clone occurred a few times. As DNA, the CDR3 is TGTGCCAGCAGTGAAGCGGTCAGGGATCTGGGTGGCTACACCTTC. This encodes CASSEAVRDLGGYTF. The chain links TRBV6-1 to TRBJ1-2, with D possibly TRBD1 on 5 matching bases. The CDR3 loop spans 15 amino acids. CDR1 is MNHNS, CDR2 SASEGT, per germline. V dropped 0 bases and J dropped 7 bases, with 15 bases sitting between them.

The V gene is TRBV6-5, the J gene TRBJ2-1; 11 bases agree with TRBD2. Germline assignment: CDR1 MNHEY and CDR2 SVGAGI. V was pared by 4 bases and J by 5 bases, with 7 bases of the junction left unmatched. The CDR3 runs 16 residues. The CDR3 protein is CASSWTLAGGDNEQFF. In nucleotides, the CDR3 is TGTGCCAGCAGTTGGACCCTAGCGGGAGGCGACAATGAGCAGTTCTTC.

The CDR3 nucleotides are TGTGCCAGCAGCTTGGAGGGACTAGCGAGCAATGAGCAGTTCTTC. It yields the protein CASSLEGLASNEQFF. The chain uses TRBV5-4 and TRBJ2-1, with TRBD2 matching 10 bases. The germline V gene has CDR1 SGHNT and CDR2 YYREEE (reference sequence). J was trimmed by 6 bases and V by 0 bases; bases with no gene match: 3. The CDR3 has 15 amino acids.

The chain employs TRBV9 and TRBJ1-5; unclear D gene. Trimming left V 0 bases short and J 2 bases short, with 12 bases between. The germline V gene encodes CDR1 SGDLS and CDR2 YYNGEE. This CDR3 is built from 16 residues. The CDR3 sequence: CASSVGGEMGNQPQHF. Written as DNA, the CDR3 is TGTGCCAGCAGCGTAGGGGGAGAAATGGGCAATCAGCCCCAGCATTTT.

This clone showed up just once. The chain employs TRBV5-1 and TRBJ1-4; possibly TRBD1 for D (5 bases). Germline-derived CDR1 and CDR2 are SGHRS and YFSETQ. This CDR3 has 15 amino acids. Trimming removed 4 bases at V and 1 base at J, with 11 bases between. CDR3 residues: CASSTGGVTNEKLFF. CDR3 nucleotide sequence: TGCGCCAGCAGCACCGGAGGGGTAACTAATGAAAAACTGTTTTTT.

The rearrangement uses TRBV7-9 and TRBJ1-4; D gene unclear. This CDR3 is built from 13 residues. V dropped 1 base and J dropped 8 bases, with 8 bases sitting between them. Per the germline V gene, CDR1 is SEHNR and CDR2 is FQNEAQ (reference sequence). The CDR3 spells CASSLGWAEKLFF. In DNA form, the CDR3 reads TGTGCCAGCAGCTTAGGATGGGCCGAAAAACTGTTTTTT.

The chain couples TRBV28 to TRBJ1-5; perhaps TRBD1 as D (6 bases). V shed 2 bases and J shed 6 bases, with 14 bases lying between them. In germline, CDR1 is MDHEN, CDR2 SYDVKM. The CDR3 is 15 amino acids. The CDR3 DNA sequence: TGTGCCAGCAGTTTAGGGGGCAGGGTGGGTCAGCCCCAGCATTTT. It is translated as CASSLGGRVGQPQHF. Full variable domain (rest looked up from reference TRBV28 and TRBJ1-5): DVKVTQSSRYLVKRTGEKVFLECVQDMDHENMFWYRQDPGLGLRLIYFSYDVKMKEKGDIPEGYSVSREKKERFSLILESASTNQTSMYLCASSLGGRVGQPQHFGDGTRLSIL.

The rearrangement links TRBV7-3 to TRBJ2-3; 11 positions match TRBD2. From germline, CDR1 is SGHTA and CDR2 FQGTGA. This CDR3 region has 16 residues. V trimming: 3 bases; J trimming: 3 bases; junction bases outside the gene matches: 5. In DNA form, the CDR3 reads TGTGCCAGCAGCTTCTTAGCGGGAGGGCGAACAGATACGCAGTATTTT. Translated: CASSFLAGGRTDTQYF.

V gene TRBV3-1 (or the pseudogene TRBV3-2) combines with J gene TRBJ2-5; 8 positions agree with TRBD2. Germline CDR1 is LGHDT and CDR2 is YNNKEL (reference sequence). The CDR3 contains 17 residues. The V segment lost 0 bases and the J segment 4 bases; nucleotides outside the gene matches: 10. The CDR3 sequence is CASSQEAAGLAGETQYF. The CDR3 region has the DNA TGTGCCAGCAGCCAAGAAGCAGCGGGGCTAGCGGGAGAGACCCAGTACTTC.

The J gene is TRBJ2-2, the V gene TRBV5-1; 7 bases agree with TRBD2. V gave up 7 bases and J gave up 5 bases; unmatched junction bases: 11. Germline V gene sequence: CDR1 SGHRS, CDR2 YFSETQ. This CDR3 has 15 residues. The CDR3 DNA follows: TGCGCCAGCGCCTCCGAGCGGGGTCGAACCGGGGAGCTGTTTTTT. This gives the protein CASASERGRTGELFF.

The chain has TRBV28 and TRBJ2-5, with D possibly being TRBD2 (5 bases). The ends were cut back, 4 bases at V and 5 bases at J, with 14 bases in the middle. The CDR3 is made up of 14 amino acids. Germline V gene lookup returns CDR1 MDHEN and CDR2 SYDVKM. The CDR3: CASSSPPGMETQYF. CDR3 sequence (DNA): TGTGCCAGCAGTTCCCCCCCCGGGATGGAGACCCAGTACTTC.

CDR3 in DNA: TGTGCCACCAGTGAGTCGGGGTTACAAGTTGGCTACACCTTC. Residues: CATSESGLQVGYTF. This sequence joins TRBV24-1 and TRBJ1-2; D is undetermined. Trimming stripped 4 bases from V and 7 bases from J, with 15 bases between. CDR3 length: 14 residues. CDR1 is KGHDR and CDR2 is SFDVKD in the germline V gene.

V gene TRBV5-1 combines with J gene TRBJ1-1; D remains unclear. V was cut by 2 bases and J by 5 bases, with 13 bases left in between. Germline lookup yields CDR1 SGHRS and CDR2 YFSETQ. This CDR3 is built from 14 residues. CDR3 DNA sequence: TGCGCCAGCAGCTTTCACCTAGGAGGGACTGAAGCTTTCTTT. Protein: CASSFHLGGTEAFF.

CDR3 region: CAITIGPGGGTYEQYF. CDR3 nucleotide sequence: TGTGCCATCACCATAGGTCCGGGGGGAGGAACCTACGAGCAGTACTTC. This rearrangement joins TRBV10-3 to TRBJ2-7; 7 bases are shared with TRBD2. Unmatched junction bases numbered 14, after V lost 7 bases and J lost 2 bases. Germline lookup yields CDR1 ENHRY and CDR2 SYGVKD. The CDR3 contains 16 residues.

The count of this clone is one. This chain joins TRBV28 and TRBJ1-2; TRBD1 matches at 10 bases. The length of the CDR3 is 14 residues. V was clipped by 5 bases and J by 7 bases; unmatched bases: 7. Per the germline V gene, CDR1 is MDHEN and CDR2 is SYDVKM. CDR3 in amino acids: CASSAGTGEVGYTF. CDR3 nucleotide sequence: TGTGCCAGCAGTGCCGGGACAGGGGAGGTTGGCTACACCTTC.

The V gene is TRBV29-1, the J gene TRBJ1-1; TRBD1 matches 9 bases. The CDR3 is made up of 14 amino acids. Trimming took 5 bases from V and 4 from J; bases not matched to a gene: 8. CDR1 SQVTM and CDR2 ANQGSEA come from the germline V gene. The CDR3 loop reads CSVLPTGGVTEAFF. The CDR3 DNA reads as TGCAGCGTTCTCCCGACAGGGGGAGTCACTGAAGCTTTCTTT.

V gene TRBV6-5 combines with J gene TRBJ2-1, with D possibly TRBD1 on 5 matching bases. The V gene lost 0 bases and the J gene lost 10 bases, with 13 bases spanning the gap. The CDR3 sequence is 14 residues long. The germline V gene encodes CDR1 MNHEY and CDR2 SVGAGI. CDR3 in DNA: TGTGCCAGCAGTTACTCGGACACCCGGGTAGAGCAGTTCTTC. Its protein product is CASSYSDTRVEQFF.

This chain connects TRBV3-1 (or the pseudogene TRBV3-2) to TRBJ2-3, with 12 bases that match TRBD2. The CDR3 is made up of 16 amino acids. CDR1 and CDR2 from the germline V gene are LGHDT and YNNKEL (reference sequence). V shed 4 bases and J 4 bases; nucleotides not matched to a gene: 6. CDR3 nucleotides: TGTGCCAGCAGCCCGCTAGCGGGAGGGTGGGCAGATACGCAGTATTTT. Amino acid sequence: CASSPLAGGWADTQYF.

The CDR3 DNA is TGTGCCAGCTCACCGCGGACTAGCGGGAACACAGATACGCAGTATTTT. Translation: CASSPRTSGNTDTQYF. The chain has TRBV18 and TRBJ2-3; 12 nucleotides line up with TRBD2. The germline V gene encodes CDR1 KGHSH and CDR2 LQKENI. The trim removed 3 bases at V and 2 bases at J, leaving 3 bases unmatched. The CDR3 totals 16 residues. Together with reference TRBV18 and TRBJ2-3, the CDR3 gives the full variable domain: NAGVMQNPRHLVRRRGQEARLRCSPMKGHSHVYWYRQLPEEGLKFMVYLQKENIIDESGMPKERFSAEFPKEGPSILRIQQVVRGDSAAYFCASSPRTSGNTDTQYFGPGTRLTVL.

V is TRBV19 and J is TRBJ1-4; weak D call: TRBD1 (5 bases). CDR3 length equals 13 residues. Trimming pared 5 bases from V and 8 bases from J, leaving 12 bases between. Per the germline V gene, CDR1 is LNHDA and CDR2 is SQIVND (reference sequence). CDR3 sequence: CASSGQGGEKLFF. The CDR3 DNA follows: TGTGCCAGTAGTGGGCAGGGTGGGGAAAAACTGTTTTTT. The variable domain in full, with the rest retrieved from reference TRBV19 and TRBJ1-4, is DGGITQSPKYLFRKEGQNVTLSCEQNLNHDAMYWYRQDPGQGLRLIYYSQIVNDFQKGDIAEGYSVSREKKESFPLTVTSAQKNPTAFYLCASSGQGGEKLFFGSGTQLSVL.

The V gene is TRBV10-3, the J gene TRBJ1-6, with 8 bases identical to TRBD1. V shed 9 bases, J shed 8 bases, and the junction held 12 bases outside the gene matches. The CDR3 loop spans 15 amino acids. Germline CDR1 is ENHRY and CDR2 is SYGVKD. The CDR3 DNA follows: TGTGCCATTAGGGGACAGGTGGGGCACGATTCACCCCTCCACTTT. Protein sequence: CAIRGQVGHDSPLHF.

The CDR3 here is CASSKWDTLETQYF. In DNA, the CDR3 is TGTGCCAGCAGCAAATGGGACACCCTAGAGACCCAGTACTTC. The rearrangement uses TRBV11-3 and TRBJ2-5; tentative D call: TRBD1 (6 bases). Germline assignment: CDR1 SGHNT and CDR2 YENEEA. Trimming stripped 5 bases from V and 4 bases from J, with 14 bases between. This CDR3 contains 14 residues.

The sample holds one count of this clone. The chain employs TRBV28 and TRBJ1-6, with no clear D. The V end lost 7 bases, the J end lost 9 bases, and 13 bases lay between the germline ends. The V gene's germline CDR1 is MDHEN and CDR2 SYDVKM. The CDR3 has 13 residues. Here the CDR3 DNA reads TGTGCCAGCACCTTACCCCAGGCTTCACCCCTCCACTTT. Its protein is CASTLPQASPLHF.